Presented here are 30 T cell receptor beta chains from one specimen sequenced in a study of cytomegalovirus exposure and HLA in healthy donors. Sequencing was performed with immunoSEQ multiplex PCR; in TCRdb, only in-frame clones are kept and a portion is missing. The sample contains roughly 84,000 clones, approximately 91% of which appear only once. Sequences were obtained from PBMCs. The receptors derive from a young man in good health and CMV-seronegative.

The chain has TRBV11-3 and TRBJ2-3, with D perhaps matching TRBD2 (6 bases). Germline assignment: CDR1 SGHNT and CDR2 YENEEA. The CDR3 is made up of 14 amino acids. Trimming removed 1 base from V and 4 bases from J, with 9 bases in between. CDR3 sequence (DNA): TGTGCCAGCAGCTTAGGGGGACTTGCAGATACGCAGTATTTT. Translated: CASSLGGLADTQYF.

This clone was counted a single time. The V and J genes are TRBV11-3 and TRBJ1-1; D is undetermined. This CDR3 contains 14 residues. V was pared by 2 bases and J by 10 bases, with 17 bases between. Germline values: CDR1 SGHNT, CDR2 YENEEA. CDR3 sequence reads: CASSLRGGEGGAFF. The DNA for the CDR3 is TGTGCCAGCAGCTTAAGAGGCGGGGAGGGAGGAGCTTTCTTT.

This chain links TRBV11-2 with TRBJ1-1; D uncertain. The germline V gene has CDR1 SGHAT and CDR2 FQNNGV. V dropped 0 bases and J dropped 8 bases, with 16 bases sitting between them. The CDR3 covers 15 residues. CDR3: CASSLEYSGREEAFF. In DNA, the CDR3 is TGTGCCAGCAGCTTAGAGTATAGTGGAAGGGAGGAAGCTTTCTTT.

V is TRBV6-4 and J is TRBJ2-2, with TRBD2 identical over 7 bases. The CDR3 is made up of 17 amino acids. The germline CDR1 and CDR2 sequences are MRHNA and SNTAGT. With V trimmed by 0 bases and J by 2 bases, 6 bases remained unmatched. The CDR3 DNA sequence: TGTGCCAGCAGTGACTCATACGGCGGGGGAAACACCGGGGAGCTGTTTTTT. Its translation: CASSDSYGGGNTGELFF.

This rearrangement joins TRBV2 to TRBJ2-3, with D uncertain. The CDR3 is 12 residues long. Germline CDR1 SNHLY, CDR2 FYNNEI. Trimming cost V 5 bases and J 0 bases, with 3 bases left between them. The CDR3 spells CASSLSTDTQYF. The CDR3, as DNA: TGTGCCAGCAGTCTCAGCACAGATACGCAGTATTTT.

This chain connects TRBV5-1 to TRBJ2-1, with 8 bases fitting TRBD1. This CDR3 region has 14 residues. Germline V gene sequence: CDR1 SGHRS, CDR2 YFSETQ. Trimming at V came to 7 bases and at J to 5 bases, leaving 8 bases not matched to a gene. DNA of the CDR3: TGCGCCAGCTCCTCGGGACAGGTTCACAATGAGCAGTTCTTC. Its protein is CASSSGQVHNEQFF.

The chain recombines TRBV7-9 with TRBJ1-6; D is unclear. Trimming took off 5 bases at V and 7 bases at J, with 15 bases between the two ends. The CDR3 extends over 15 amino acids. Germline CDR1 and CDR2: SEHNR and FQNEAQ (reference sequence). The CDR3 DNA is TGTGCCAGCAGCCCTCGGGGATTGGGGAATTCACCCCTCCACTTT. Translation gives CASSPRGLGNSPLHF.

The rearrangement links TRBV5-8 to TRBJ1-2, with 10 bases fitting TRBD1. Germline CDR1 SGHTS, CDR2 YDEGEE. The CDR3 consists of 18 residues. J was trimmed by 7 bases and V by 2 bases; bases with no gene match: 17. The CDR3 DNA is TGTGCCAGCAGCTTATTTACCGGGACAGGGGTATCGGGGTCTGGCTACACCTTC. As protein: CASSLFTGTGVSGSGYTF.

The chain carries TRBV19 and TRBJ1-4; 7 bases are a match to TRBD1. The length of the CDR3 is 15 residues. In germline, CDR1 is LNHDA, CDR2 SQIVND (reference sequence). V lost 5 bases and J lost 6; bases outside the gene matches: 9. CDR3 sequence reads: CASSLPGTDDEKLFF. The DNA for the CDR3 is TGTGCCAGTAGTCTTCCCGGGACAGACGATGAAAAACTGTTTTTT.

The rearrangement uses TRBV4-2 and TRBJ2-7, with D perhaps matching TRBD1 (6 bases). The CDR3 loop spans 15 amino acids. Looked up from germline, CDR1 is LGHNA and CDR2 is YNFKEQ. Trimming removed 0 bases at V and 6 bases at J, with 15 bases between. As DNA, the CDR3 is TGTGCCAGCAGCCAAGAGTTGTCGAGCAGGGGCGAGCAGTACTTC. Translation: CASSQELSSRGEQYF.

V and J are TRBV9 and TRBJ2-1; 8 bases are a match to TRBD1. J was trimmed by 5 bases and V by 3 bases; bases with no gene match: 4. Germline V gene sequence: CDR1 SGDLS, CDR2 YYNGEE. The CDR3 has 14 residues. CDR3 sequence reads: CASSDRGNDNEQFF. DNA for the CDR3: TGTGCCAGCAGCGACAGGGGGAACGACAATGAGCAGTTCTTC.

The chain links TRBV5-1 to TRBJ1-6; D is perhaps TRBD1 (6 bases). From germline, CDR1 is SGHRS and CDR2 YFSETQ. The CDR3 length is 13 residues. V gave up 4 bases and J gave up 10 bases, with 12 bases separating them. CDR3: CASSLSGASPLHF. In nucleotides, the CDR3 is TGCGCCAGCAGCCTATCAGGGGCCTCACCCCTCCACTTT.

This clone has a single count. The chain couples TRBV7-9 to TRBJ2-5; 13 positions agree with TRBD2. V shed 7 bases, J shed 5 bases, and the junction held 7 bases outside the gene matches. This CDR3 is 15 amino acids long. Germline V CDR1 and CDR2: SEHNR, FQNEAQ (reference sequence). Here the CDR3 reads CASTPGLAGTETQYF. Written as DNA, the CDR3 is TGTGCCAGCACCCCGGGACTAGCGGGAACTGAGACCCAGTACTTC.

CDR3 protein: CASSFLAGEGIQYF. CDR3 sequence (DNA): TGTGCCAGCAGCTTCCTAGCGGGAGAGGGCATTCAGTACTTC. V is TRBV5-8 and J is TRBJ2-4; 10 positions agree with TRBD2. This CDR3 is built from 14 residues. The junction had 5 bases not matched to a gene; V was cut back by 2 bases and J by 9 bases. Germline CDR1 SGHTS, CDR2 YDEGEE.

The chain employs TRBV11-3 and TRBJ2-7, with 8 bases lining up with TRBD2. Germline V gene data show CDR1 as SGHNT and CDR2 as YENEEA. V was clipped by 3 bases and J by 5 bases; unmatched bases: 9. The CDR3 runs to 15 residues. In nucleotides, the CDR3 is TGTGCCAGCAGCTTTAGCAGCGGGAGTACCAACGAGCAGTACTTC. Encoded protein: CASSFSSGSTNEQYF.

The rearrangement links TRBV14 to TRBJ2-3; 12 bases match TRBD2. The CDR3 is 16 residues long. V lost 2 bases and J lost 3; bases outside the gene matches: 3. Germline CDR1 is SGHDN and CDR2 is FVKESK. This CDR3 is CASSQPTSGGTDTQYF. In DNA form, the CDR3 reads TGTGCCAGCAGCCAACCGACTAGCGGGGGTACAGATACGCAGTATTTT.

The chain joins TRBV6-5 to TRBJ2-3; 8 bases line up with TRBD2. The CDR3 consists of 16 residues. Germline V CDR1 and CDR2: MNHEY, SVGAGI. Trimming cost V 3 bases and J 3 bases; bases outside gene matches: 8. CDR3 in DNA: TGTGCCAGCAGTTATTCGATTAGCGGGGTTACAGATACGCAGTATTTT. This codes for CASSYSISGVTDTQYF.

This sequence joins TRBV7-9 and TRBJ1-5, with D possibly TRBD1 on 6 matching bases. The V gene lost 5 bases and the J gene lost 7 bases, with 12 bases spanning the gap. The CDR3 contains 13 residues. Looked up from germline, CDR1 is SEHNR and CDR2 is FQNEAQ (reference sequence). The CDR3 here is CASSPRDNQPQHF. As DNA, the CDR3 is TGTGCCAGCAGCCCCCGGGACAACCAGCCCCAGCATTTT.

The rearrangement uses TRBV28 and TRBJ1-5; perhaps TRBD1 as D (5 bases). Germline lookup yields CDR1 MDHEN and CDR2 SYDVKM. There are 17 residues in the CDR3. V gave up 5 bases and J gave up 0 bases, with 17 bases separating them. The CDR3: CASSPLDSLYSNQPQHF. In DNA form, the CDR3 reads TGTGCCAGCAGTCCCCTCGACAGTCTTTATAGCAATCAGCCCCAGCATTTT.

The rearrangement uses TRBV5-4 and TRBJ2-7; perhaps TRBD2 as D (5 bases). The CDR3 spans 14 residues. The V gene's germline CDR1 is SGHNT and CDR2 YYREEE (reference sequence). The ends were cut back, 2 bases at V and 2 bases at J, with 11 bases in the middle. CDR3: CASSFFGGPYEQYF. DNA for the CDR3: TGTGCCAGCAGCTTTTTCGGCGGGCCCTACGAGCAGTACTTC.

The table lists this clone with a count of one. This chain connects TRBV29-1 to TRBJ2-3; a weak D match, TRBD1 (6 bases). Germline V gene data show CDR1 as SQVTM and CDR2 as ANQGSEA. This CDR3 is built from 13 residues. Trimming took 3 bases from V and 2 from J, leaving 9 bases between them. In DNA, the CDR3 is TGCAGCGTTGACAGGGGAGACACAGATACGCAGTATTTT. Amino acids: CSVDRGDTDTQYF.

The chain uses TRBV6-1 and TRBJ1-1; weak D call: TRBD1 (5 bases). The germline gives CDR1 MNHNS, CDR2 SASEGT. This CDR3 spans 14 amino acids. The V end lost 4 bases, the J end lost 1 base, and 10 bases lay between the germline ends. The CDR3 DNA follows: TGTGCCAGCAGTGGCCTTCAGGGGAACACTGAAGCTTTCTTT. This codes for CASSGLQGNTEAFF.

This clone was recorded only once. V is TRBV2 and J is TRBJ2-1, with 8 bases matching TRBD1. The length of the CDR3 is 15 residues. Germline values: CDR1 SNHLY, CDR2 FYNNEI. The V and J ends lost 5 bases and 7 bases, in that order; junction bases with no gene match: 10. The CDR3 DNA is TGTGCCAGCAGTCAAGTGACAGGGGTTTGGAATGAGCAGTTCTTC. This translates into CASSQVTGVWNEQFF.

This clone showed up just once. This chain links TRBV27 with TRBJ2-3, with unresolved D. The V gene's germline CDR1 is MNHEY and CDR2 SMNVEV (reference sequence). V lost 6 bases and J 4 bases, leaving 8 bases between the germline ends. This CDR3 spans 12 amino acids. For the CDR3, the DNA is TGTGCCAGCAGAAAACAGCCAGATACGCAGTATTTT. Protein product: CASRKQPDTQYF.

The chain couples TRBV11-2 to TRBJ2-7; 7 bases fit TRBD1. The CDR3 totals 13 residues. The V and J ends lost 5 bases and 7 bases, in that order; junction bases with no gene match: 8. In germline, CDR1 is SGHAT, CDR2 FQNNGV. DNA of the CDR3: TGTGCCAGCAGCCGTATGACAGGGTGGGAGCAGTACTTC. Encoded protein: CASSRMTGWEQYF.

The chain combines TRBV5-1 with TRBJ2-3; no reliable D call. CDR3 length: 15 residues. CDR1 is SGHRS, CDR2 YFSETQ, per germline. Between the trimmed V and J ends, which lost 4 bases and 1 base, there was a span of 13 bases. The CDR3, as DNA: TGCGCCAGCAGCCGAGACGGGTACGGCACAGATACGCAGTATTTT. Protein: CASSRDGYGTDTQYF.

The rearrangement uses TRBV6-4 and TRBJ1-1; 8 bases match TRBD1. With V trimmed by 5 bases and J by 5 bases, 7 bases remained unmatched. This CDR3 region has 14 residues. Germline V gene sequence: CDR1 MRHNA, CDR2 SNTAGT. CDR3 region: CASSQGQAGTEAFF. The CDR3 region has the DNA TGTGCCAGCAGTCAGGGACAGGCCGGGACTGAAGCTTTCTTT.

The chain employs TRBV6-4 and TRBJ2-2; 10 bases map to TRBD2. CDR1 and CDR2 from the germline V gene are MRHNA and SNTAGT. The CDR3 spans 16 residues. V was pared by 0 bases and J by 5 bases, with 3 bases of the junction left unmatched. The CDR3 DNA reads as TGTGCCAGCAGTGACTCTGCTAGCGGGGGTACCGGGGAGCTGTTTTTT. It codes for CASSDSASGGTGELFF.

With regard to this clone: The junction does not match germline at one end; this may be a read error. The rearrangement uses TRBV6-1 and TRBJ1-6; D may be TRBD1 (5 bases). The CDR3 spans 16 residues. Germline assignment: CDR1 MNHNS and CDR2 SASEGT. The CDR3 reads CASSEALWGSSSPLDF. The CDR3 DNA reads as TGTGCCAGCAGTGAAGCTTTATGGGGCAGCTCTTCCCCCCTTGACTTT.

This clone was seen a single time. This chain joins TRBV11-3 and TRBJ2-1; TRBD2 aligns across 12 bases. Germline V gene data show CDR1 as SGHNT and CDR2 as YENEEA. This CDR3 comprises 16 residues. The V gene end was trimmed by 5 bases and the J gene end by 4 bases; junction bases not matched to a gene: 6. The DNA for the CDR3 is TGTGCCAGCAGCACACGGACTAGCGGGGCGTACAATGAGCAGTTCTTC. Residues: CASSTRTSGAYNEQFF.